Following are 28 T cell receptor beta chains from one sample sequenced in a study of blood T cell repertoires in COVID-19. Method: immunoSEQ multiplex PCR; TCRdb's copy keeps in-frame clones and lacks some. The data contain fewer than 250,000 clones, 84% of them seen just once; the ten biggest clones take up roughly a tenth. Material: peripheral blood. These receptors came from a woman aged 80 or over with COVID-19, enrolled during active disease.

The sample holds one count of this clone. The chain's CDR3 is CATRKGGGVNTEAFF. CDR3 bases: TGTGCCACCAGGAAGGGGGGGGGAGTGAACACTGAAGCTTTCTTT. This chain connects TRBV24-1 to TRBJ1-1; TRBD1 might be the D (6 bases). The V and J ends lost 7 bases and 0 bases respectively, with 14 bases between them. The CDR3 is made up of 15 amino acids. Germline CDR1 KGHDR, CDR2 SFDVKD.

This clone was seen only once. This chain connects TRBV24-1 to TRBJ1-5; possibly TRBD1 for D (5 bases). This CDR3 spans 13 amino acids. Trimming removed 4 bases from V and 2 bases from J, with 5 bases in between. The germline V gene encodes CDR1 KGHDR and CDR2 SFDVKD. The CDR3 loop reads CATSEQGNQPQHF. The DNA of the CDR3 is TGTGCCACCAGTGAACAGGGCAATCAGCCCCAGCATTTT.

Points on this clone: It is unclear where the CDR3 begins or ends on the DNA, so no DNA is shown, and the CDR3 is as TCRdb lists it. The chain has TRBV12-3 or TRBV12-4 and TRBJ1-6. The CDR3 length equals 13 residues, ends included. CDR3 loop: CASSSSPPGTLHF.

The CDR3 coding sequence is TGTGCCAGCAGCCCGGGCCTTCAGGGGGGCACTGAAGCTTTCTTT. Residues: CASSPGLQGGTEAFF. This chain uses TRBV3-1 (or the pseudogene TRBV3-2) with TRBJ1-1, with 7 bases aligning to TRBD1. V gave up 4 bases and J gave up 4 bases; unmatched junction bases: 9. Per germline, CDR1 LGHDT and CDR2 YNNKEL (reference sequence). The CDR3 consists of 15 residues.

Note on this clone: A junction end diverges from the germline sequence, so it may reflect a read error. The genes are TRBV6-2 or TRBV6-3 and TRBJ1-5; no reliable D call. Germline CDR1 is MNHEY and CDR2 is SVGEGT. The CDR3 sequence is 15 residues long. In nucleotides, the CDR3 is TGTGCCAGTAGTTACGGGGAGCTCGGGAGTCAGCCCCAGCATTTT. Its protein is CASSYGELGSQPQHF.

The chain carries TRBV5-6 and TRBJ1-6; possible D gene TRBD1, 6 bases. Trimming cost V 3 bases and J 8 bases, with 15 bases left between them. This CDR3 region has 15 residues. Looked up from germline, CDR1 is SGHDT and CDR2 is YYEEEE. CDR3 loop: CASSYRQVEDSPLHF. The DNA of the CDR3 is TGTGCCAGCAGCTACCGACAGGTTGAAGATTCACCCCTCCACTTT.

This chain joins TRBV5-1 and TRBJ1-1, with 8 bases matching TRBD1. The CDR3 is 16 amino acids. The germline CDR1 and CDR2 sequences are SGHRS and YFSETQ. The V and J ends lost 2 bases and 7 bases, in that order; junction bases with no gene match: 13. CDR3 loop: CASSFAGTGKSGEAFF. The CDR3 coding sequence is TGCGCCAGCAGCTTTGCCGGGACAGGCAAAAGTGGTGAAGCTTTCTTT. Full variable domain (missing parts from reference TRBV5-1 and TRBJ1-1): KAGVTQTPRYLIKTRGQQVTLSCSPISGHRSVSWYQQTPGQGLQFLFEYFSETQRNKGNFPGRFSGRQFSNSRSEMNVSTLELGDSALYLCASSFAGTGKSGEAFFGQGTRLTVV.

This clone came up a few times. The chain recombines TRBV5-1 with TRBJ1-4, with 10 bases fitting TRBD1. Germline lookup yields CDR1 SGHRS and CDR2 YFSETQ. This CDR3 has 15 amino acids. V lost 6 bases to trimming and J lost 6 bases; unmatched junction nucleotides: 8. Here the CDR3 reads CASTQAGTGDEKLFF. In DNA form, the CDR3 reads TGCGCCAGCACGCAAGCCGGGACAGGGGATGAAAAACTGTTTTTT.

This chain uses TRBV5-6 with TRBJ1-1, with D hard to call. CDR1 is SGHDT, CDR2 YYEEEE, per germline. V gave up 6 bases and J gave up 2 bases, with 5 bases separating them. CDR3 length: 11 amino acids. DNA for the CDR3: TGTGCCAGCAACCTAAACACTGAAGCTTTCTTT. It translates to CASNLNTEAFF.

This clone was counted only a few times. Other DNA sequences within the sample encode an identical CDR3. This chain links TRBV19 with TRBJ1-1; 10 nucleotides match TRBD1. The CDR3 extends over 13 amino acids. Germline trimming cut 4 bases from V and 5 bases from J; bases unmatched to any gene: 1. The germline gives CDR1 LNHDA, CDR2 SQIVND (reference sequence). The CDR3 sequence is CASSTDRGTEAFF. CDR3 coding DNA: TGTGCCAGTAGTACGGACAGGGGGACTGAAGCTTTCTTT.

This clone was detected a few times. V and J are TRBV19 and TRBJ1-6, with 9 bases aligning to TRBD1. Germline loops: CDR1 LNHDA, CDR2 SQIVND (reference sequence). V lost 6 bases and J lost 7; bases outside the gene matches: 4. The CDR3 totals 14 residues. This CDR3 reads CASRRGQGNSPLHF. The CDR3 nucleotides read TGTGCCAGTAGACGGGGACAGGGAAATTCACCCCTCCACTTT.

V and J are TRBV6-5 and TRBJ2-7; D remains unclear. The CDR3 is 16 residues long. V dropped 2 bases and J dropped 0 bases, with 14 bases sitting between them. In germline, CDR1 is MNHEY, CDR2 SVGAGI. The CDR3 spells CASSYPPGNHSYEQYV. CDR3 DNA: TGTGCCAGCAGTTACCCCCCAGGAAACCACTCCTACGAGCAGTACGTC.

The chain couples TRBV3-1 (or the pseudogene TRBV3-2) to TRBJ2-1; 7 nucleotides agree with TRBD2. Germline CDR1 and CDR2: LGHDT and YNNKEL (reference sequence). The CDR3 runs to 13 residues. J was trimmed by 2 bases and V by 11 bases; bases with no gene match: 6. Here the CDR3 DNA reads TGTGCCTCCTCTAGCGGCCCCTACAATGAGCAGTTCTTC. Protein: CASSSGPYNEQFF.

V gene TRBV10-3 combines with J gene TRBJ2-2; 7 bases are a match to TRBD2. Germline CDR1 reads ENHRY; CDR2 reads SYGVKD. The V and J ends lost 8 bases and 1 base, in that order; junction bases with no gene match: 4. CDR3 size: 14 residues. Here the CDR3 DNA reads TGTGCCATCGGGGTAGCGGGGAACACCGGGGAGCTGTTTTTT. Amino acid sequence: CAIGVAGNTGELFF.

This chain connects TRBV28 to TRBJ2-5; 10 bases agree with TRBD2. V lost 4 bases to trimming and J lost 5 bases; unmatched junction nucleotides: 4. The length of the CDR3 is 14 residues. In germline, CDR1 is MDHEN, CDR2 SYDVKM. The CDR3 coding sequence is TGTGCCAGCAGTTCAGCGGGGGGGCCGGAGACCCAGTACTTC. This codes for CASSSAGGPETQYF.

This chain's CDR3 is CASSEGGGAQNQPQHF. The CDR3 DNA reads TGTGCCAGCAGTGAGGGCGGTGGGGCCCAAAATCAGCCCCAGCATTTT. The chain links TRBV2 to TRBJ1-5; possible D gene TRBD1, 5 bases. Trimming took 3 bases from V and 4 from J, leaving 16 bases between them. This CDR3 is built from 16 residues. CDR1 and CDR2 from the germline V gene are SNHLY and FYNNEI.

With regard to this clone: The same CDR3 can be traced to other DNA sequences in this sample. V gene TRBV19 combines with J gene TRBJ1-1; 9 positions match TRBD1. Per germline, CDR1 LNHDA and CDR2 SQIVND (reference sequence). This CDR3 has 14 amino acids. J was trimmed by 1 base and V by 5 bases; bases with no gene match: 2. In DNA form, the CDR3 reads TGTGCCAGTAGTTCGGGACAGGGGAACACTGAAGCTTTCTTT. As protein: CASSSGQGNTEAFF.

This clone was seen more than once but under ten times. The rearrangement uses TRBV6-5 and TRBJ1-2; a weak D match, TRBD1 (6 bases). V was shortened by 6 bases and J by 4 bases, with 12 bases between the two germline ends. There are 13 residues in the CDR3. Germline assignment: CDR1 MNHEY and CDR2 SVGAGI. CDR3 sequence reads: CASSPTGIYGYTF. CDR3 DNA sequence: TGTGCCAGCAGCCCCACAGGGATCTATGGCTACACCTTC.

The chain couples TRBV18 to TRBJ1-6; 7 positions agree with TRBD1. Germline V gene data show CDR1 as KGHSH and CDR2 as LQKENI. The CDR3 length is 16 residues. Losses at the gene ends were 2 bases for V and 5 bases for J; bases not matched to a gene: 6. The CDR3 bases are TGTGCCAGCTCACCAAGACAGGGCTTTGATAATTCACCCCTCCACTTT. It specifies CASSPRQGFDNSPLHF.

Here the CDR3 reads CASSFYRTGSGNTIYF. CDR3 in DNA: TGTGCCAGCAGTTTCTACCGAACAGGGTCTGGAAACACCATATATTTT. The chain employs TRBV28 and TRBJ1-3, with D perhaps matching TRBD1 (6 bases). This CDR3 is 16 amino acids long. V shed 3 bases and J shed 1 base, with 13 bases lying between them. Per the germline V gene, CDR1 is MDHEN and CDR2 is SYDVKM.

The chain combines TRBV19 with TRBJ2-7, with 8 bases lining up with TRBD1. Per the germline V gene, CDR1 is LNHDA and CDR2 is SQIVND (reference sequence). V gave up 6 bases and J gave up 3 bases; unmatched junction bases: 4. This CDR3 is 13 amino acids long. CDR3 in DNA: TGTGCCAGTAGGGAGACAGGGGACTACGAGCAGTACTTC. Encoded protein: CASRETGDYEQYF.

The V call is TRBV7-9, the J call TRBJ1-2; tentative D call: TRBD1 (5 bases). The CDR3 has 15 amino acids. The V end lost 4 bases, the J end lost 5 bases, and 17 bases lay between the germline ends. CDR1 and CDR2 (germline): SEHNR, FQNEAQ (reference sequence). The CDR3 loop reads CASSSSGRPTYGYTF. In DNA, the CDR3 is TGTGCCAGCAGCTCCTCAGGGCGGCCTACATATGGCTACACCTTC. The full variable domain, completed using reference TRBV7-9 and TRBJ1-2, is DTGVSQNPRHKITKRGQNVTFRCDPISEHNRLYWYRQTLGQGPEFLTYFQNEAQLEKSRLLSDRFSAERPKGSFSTLEIQRTEQGDSAMYLCASSSSGRPTYGYTFGSGTRLTVV.

V is TRBV19 and J is TRBJ1-1; no clear D. The CDR3 has 15 amino acids. In germline, CDR1 is LNHDA, CDR2 SQIVND (reference sequence). V was cut by 5 bases and J by 0 bases, with 13 bases left in between. CDR3 in amino acids: CASSLGEAMNTEAFF. The CDR3 region has the DNA TGTGCCAGTAGTTTGGGAGAGGCCATGAACACTGAAGCTTTCTTT.

The rearrangement uses TRBV24-1 and TRBJ2-7, with 8 bases that match TRBD1. Germline V gives CDR1 KGHDR, CDR2 SFDVKD. This CDR3 has 15 residues. J lost 0 bases, V lost 3 bases, and 3 bases had no gene match. The CDR3 is CATSDPTGASYEQYF. The CDR3 coding sequence is TGTGCCACCAGTGATCCGACAGGGGCCTCCTACGAGCAGTACTTC.

The J gene is TRBJ1-2, the V gene TRBV2; TRBD1 aligns across 7 bases. Losses at the gene ends were 9 bases for V and 10 bases for J; bases not matched to a gene: 8. Germline CDR1 and CDR2: SNHLY and FYNNEI. There are 11 residues in the CDR3. The CDR3 sequence is CARSNRGPYTF. CDR3 nucleotide sequence: TGTGCCAGGTCTAACAGGGGACCCTACACCTTC.

The genes are TRBV6-2 or TRBV6-3 and TRBJ2-7; 8 nucleotides match TRBD1. Germline V gene lookup returns CDR1 MNHEY and CDR2 SVGEGT. Trimming took 2 bases from V and 2 from J; bases not matched to a gene: 5. This CDR3 has 15 residues. The CDR3 bases are TGTGCCAGCAGTTACGGGACAGGCGTAGCCTACGAGCAGTACTTC. It specifies CASSYGTGVAYEQYF.

The CDR3 DNA sequence: TGCGCCAGCAGCCTGAGGTTGGGACAGGGGGACGAGCAGTACTTC. This codes for CASSLRLGQGDEQYF. This chain links TRBV5-1 with TRBJ2-7; 11 nucleotides line up with TRBD1. The V and J ends lost 4 bases and 5 bases, in that order; junction bases with no gene match: 8. Germline V gene data show CDR1 as SGHRS and CDR2 as YFSETQ. The CDR3 sequence is 15 residues long.

This chain joins TRBV5-1 and TRBJ2-5; D is possibly TRBD2 (6 bases). Germline assignment: CDR1 SGHRS and CDR2 YFSETQ. V lost 4 bases and J lost 5, with 27 bases in between. This CDR3 spans 18 amino acids. CDR3 region: CASSPSPSFGRLGETQYF. CDR3 sequence (DNA): TGCGCCAGCAGCCCAAGTCCCTCGTTTGGGAGGCTGGGGGAGACCCAGTACTTC.